What follows are 12 T cell receptor beta chains derived from one specimen sequenced in a study of Ad26.COV2.S vaccination and SARS-CoV-2 variants. The method was immunoSEQ multiplex PCR; TCRdb's version includes in-frame clones alone and lacks a portion of them. The sample shows around 400,000 clones, approximately 89% of them seen only once. Treatment denoted: some 20 received Ad26.COV2.S at low or high dose, single or two shots; about 5 received placebo; per-sample allocation not given. On day 63 after the first injection, vaccine and placebo recipients gave samples. Sequencing used peripheral blood, obtained in a trial of Ad26.COV2.S vaccine versus placebo. The origin of the receptors is a person aged 18-65 years who received the Ad26.COV2.S COVID-19 vaccine or a placebo.

The chain links TRBV9 to TRBJ2-7; 9 bases are shared with TRBD1. The CDR3 is 14 amino acids. The junction had 3 bases not matched to a gene; V was cut back by 3 bases and J by 2 bases. Germline V CDR1 and CDR2: SGDLS, YYNGEE. The CDR3 here is CASSGGTGPYEQYF. As DNA, the CDR3 is TGTGCCAGCAGCGGAGGGACAGGGCCCTACGAGCAGTACTTC.

J is TRBJ2-1 and V is TRBV5-3, with a possible D match to TRBD1 (5 bases). TRBV5-3 is recorded as an ORF, its role being uncertain. This CDR3 is 13 amino acids long. Trimming stripped 1 base from V and 8 bases from J, with 10 bases between. The chain's CDR3 is CARSLQGIYEQFF. CDR3 sequence (DNA): TGTGCCAGAAGCTTGCAGGGTATCTATGAGCAGTTCTTC.

The rearrangement uses TRBV7-3 and TRBJ2-2; possibly TRBD1 or TRBD2 for D (5 bases each). Germline loops: CDR1 SGHTA, CDR2 FQGTGA. The V gene lost 5 bases and the J gene lost 5 bases, with 12 bases spanning the gap. The CDR3 is 14 amino acids. Here the CDR3 DNA reads TGTGCCAGCAGCCCTCCGGGGCAGACCGGGGAGCTGTTTTTT. It is translated as CASSPPGQTGELFF.

V is TRBV7-2 and J is TRBJ2-3, with TRBD1 as a possible D gene (5 bases). V was shortened by 3 bases and J by 8 bases, with 9 bases between the two germline ends. This CDR3 is built from 12 residues. In germline, CDR1 is SGHTA, CDR2 FQGNSA. This chain's CDR3 is CASSFERGTQYF. The DNA of the CDR3 is TGTGCCAGCAGCTTTGAAAGGGGTACGCAGTATTTT.

The V and J genes are TRBV6-1 and TRBJ1-5; 8 bases are shared with TRBD1. This CDR3 has 13 amino acids. Germline CDR1 MNHNS, CDR2 SASEGT. V lost 7 bases, J lost 7 bases, and 6 bases stayed unmatched. The CDR3 coding sequence is TGTGCCAGCACCGGACAGGGTGGACAGCCCCAGCATTTT. Translation: CASTGQGGQPQHF.

The chain recombines TRBV7-2 with TRBJ2-3; possible D gene TRBD2, 5 bases. CDR1 is SGHTA and CDR2 is FQGNSA in the germline V gene. The CDR3 is made up of 16 amino acids. Between the trimmed V and J ends, which lost 5 bases and 1 base, there was a span of 16 bases. CDR3 in DNA: TGTGCCAGCAGCCCCTCCCGAGACTACCGCACAGATACGCAGTATTTT. Encoded protein: CASSPSRDYRTDTQYF.

The chain joins TRBV2 to TRBJ1-1, with D unresolved. The germline CDR1 and CDR2 sequences are SNHLY and FYNNEI. The CDR3 has 10 residues. Trimming pared 8 bases from V and 6 bases from J, leaving 7 bases between. The CDR3 nucleotides read TGTGCCAGCGGACGGCCTGAAGCTTTCTTT. It yields the protein CASGRPEAFF. The whole variable domain, filled in from reference TRBV2 and TRBJ1-1, reads EPEVTQTPSHQVTQMGQEVILRCVPISNHLYFYWYRQILGQKVEFLVSFYNNEISEKSEIFDDQFSVERPDGSNFTLKIRSTKLEDSAMYFCASGRPEAFFGQGTRLTVV.

The CDR3 protein is CAISESKGATSYNEQFF. The CDR3 coding sequence is TGTGCCATCAGTGAGTCCAAGGGGGCAACTTCCTACAATGAGCAGTTCTTC. The chain has TRBV10-3 and TRBJ2-1; TRBD1 aligns across 7 bases. From germline, CDR1 is ENHRY and CDR2 SYGVKD. J was trimmed by 1 base and V by 0 bases; bases with no gene match: 6. This CDR3 has 17 residues.

The chain couples TRBV6-6 to TRBJ1-2, with TRBD1 as a possible D gene (6 bases). Germline values: CDR1 MNHNY, CDR2 SVGAGI (reference sequence). V was clipped by 8 bases and J by 6 bases, with 16 bases between them. This CDR3 is built from 13 residues. The CDR3 loop is CASCDRTADGYTF. The CDR3 coding sequence is TGTGCCAGCTGTGATAGGACAGCAGATGGCTACACCTTC.

The chain carries TRBV27 and TRBJ1-1; perhaps TRBD1 as D (5 bases). CDR1 and CDR2 from the germline V gene are MNHEY and SMNVEV (reference sequence). V lost 5 bases, J lost 5 bases, and 9 bases lay in between. CDR3 length: 12 residues. Here the CDR3 DNA reads TGTGCCAGCAGTCGGAGGGGAACTGAAGCTTTCTTT. Amino acids: CASSRRGTEAFF.

About this clone: Other DNA sequences in this specimen translate into the identical CDR3. The chain links TRBV30 to TRBJ1-1, with no clear D. Per the germline V gene, CDR1 is GTSNPN and CDR2 is SVGIG (reference sequence). The CDR3 is 14 amino acids. The V end was cut by 0 bases, the J end by 0 bases, with 8 bases between. CDR3 nucleotides: TGTGCCTGGAGTGTTGGACCGATGAACACTGAAGCTTTCTTT. Its protein is CAWSVGPMNTEAFF. Drawing the rest from reference TRBV30 and TRBJ1-1, the complete variable domain is SQTIHQWPATLVQPVGSPLSLECTVEGTSNPNLYWYRQAAGRGLQLLFYSVGIGQISSEVPQNLSASRPQDRQFILSSKKLLLSDSGFYLCAWSVGPMNTEAFFGQGTRLTVV.

The chain uses TRBV2 and TRBJ1-1; no clear D. The length of the CDR3 is 14 residues. Trimming removed 4 bases at V and 1 base at J, with 10 bases between. Germline CDR1 and CDR2: SNHLY and FYNNEI. The CDR3 nucleotides read TGTGCCAGCAGTGTGCAGAGTACGAACACTGAAGCTTTCTTT. It yields the protein CASSVQSTNTEAFF.